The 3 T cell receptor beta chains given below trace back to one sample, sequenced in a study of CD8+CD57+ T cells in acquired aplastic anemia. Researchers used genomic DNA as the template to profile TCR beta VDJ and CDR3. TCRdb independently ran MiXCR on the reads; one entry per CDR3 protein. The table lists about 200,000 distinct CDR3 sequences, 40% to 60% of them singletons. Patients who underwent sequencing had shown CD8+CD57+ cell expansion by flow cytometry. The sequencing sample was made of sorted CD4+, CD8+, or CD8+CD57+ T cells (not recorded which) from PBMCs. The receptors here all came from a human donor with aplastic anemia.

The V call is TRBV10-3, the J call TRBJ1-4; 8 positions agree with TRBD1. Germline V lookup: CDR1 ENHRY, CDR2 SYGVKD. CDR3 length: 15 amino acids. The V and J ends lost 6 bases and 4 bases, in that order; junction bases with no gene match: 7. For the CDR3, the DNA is TGTGCCATCAGCCACGGGGACAGGTATAATGAAAAACTGTTTTTT. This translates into CAISHGDRYNEKLFF.

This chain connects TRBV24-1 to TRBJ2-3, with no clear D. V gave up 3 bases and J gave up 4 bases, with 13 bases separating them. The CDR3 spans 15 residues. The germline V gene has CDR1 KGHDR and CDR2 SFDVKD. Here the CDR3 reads CATSDPANSPDTQYF. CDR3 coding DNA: TGTGCCACCAGTGATCCGGCCAACTCACCAGATACGCAGTATTTT.

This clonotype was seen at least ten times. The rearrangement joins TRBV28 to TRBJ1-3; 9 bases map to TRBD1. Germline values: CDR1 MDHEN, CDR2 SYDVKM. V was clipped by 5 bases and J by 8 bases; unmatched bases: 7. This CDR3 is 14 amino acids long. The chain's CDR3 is CASSTQGAGDTIYF. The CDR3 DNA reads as TGTGCCAGCAGTACACAGGGGGCGGGGGACACCATATATTTT.